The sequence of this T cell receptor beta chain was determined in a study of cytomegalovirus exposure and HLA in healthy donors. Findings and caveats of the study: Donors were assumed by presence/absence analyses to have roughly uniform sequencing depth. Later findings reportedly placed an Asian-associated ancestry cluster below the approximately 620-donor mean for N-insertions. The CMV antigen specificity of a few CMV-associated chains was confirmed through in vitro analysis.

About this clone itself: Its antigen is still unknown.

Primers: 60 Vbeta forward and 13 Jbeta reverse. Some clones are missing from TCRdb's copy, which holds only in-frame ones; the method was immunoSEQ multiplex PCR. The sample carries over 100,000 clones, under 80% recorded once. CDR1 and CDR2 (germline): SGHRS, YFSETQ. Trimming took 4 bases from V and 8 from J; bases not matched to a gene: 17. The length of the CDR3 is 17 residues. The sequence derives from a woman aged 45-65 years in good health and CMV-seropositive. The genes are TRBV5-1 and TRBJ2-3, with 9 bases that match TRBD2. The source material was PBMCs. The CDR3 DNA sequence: TGCGCCAGCAGCGGCGGATATGGCGGGGGGGGACACCTTACGCAGTATTTT. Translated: CASSGGYGGGGHLTQYF.